What follows describes a single T cell receptor beta chain. Its antigen is as yet unknown. Hyperthyroidism cases were recent diagnoses of under 2 months' duration in people aged 18 to 65. The germline V gene has CDR1 SEHNR and CDR2 FQNEAQ (reference sequence). The CDR3 runs to 15 residues. With V trimmed by 6 bases and J by 6 bases, 5 bases remained unmatched. This specimen comes from a study of Graves' ophthalmopathy and Graves' hyperthyroidism. The study, taken as a whole, reports: Thyroid clonotypes that were expanded above 0.001 frequency mostly also appeared in blood.

TCR beta CDR3 regions were amplified from RNA transcripts. Second-round multiplex PCR came after first-round RT-PCR with HTBI primers. TCRdb redid the calling of the multiplex PCR reads with MiXCR, one entry per CDR3 protein. The sample yields about 1.1 million distinct CDR3 sequences, roughly 35% seen once. The chain employs TRBV7-9 and TRBJ2-2; the match to TRBD1 covers 12 bases. Source material: peripheral blood or thyroid tissue (not recorded which). This TCR was sampled from an adult man with Graves' hyperthyroidism. Here the CDR3 reads CASSTGTGGPGELFF. In nucleotides, the CDR3 is TGTGCCAGCAGTACCGGGACAGGGGGCCCCGGGGAGCTGTTTTTT. The entire variable domain, with the rest obtained from reference TRBV7-9 and TRBJ2-2, is as follows: DTGVSQNPRHKITKRGQNVTFRCDPISEHNRLYWYRQTLGQGPEFLTYFQNEAQLEKSRLLSDRFSAERPKGSFSTLEIQRTEQGDSAMYLCASSTGTGGPGELFFGEGSRLTVL.